A single sample is the source of the 8 T cell receptor beta chains below, sequenced in a study of vaccination and CD4 T cells after COVID-19 (dated by TCRdb to 2022 to 2024). The sample's treatment or condition label is to be understood as: approximately nine-day PBMC culture with coronavirus spike peptide pools or control peptides (ViraFEST assay). These TCRs are of unknown antigen specificity. Library generation was performed with PCR. Sequencing instrument: Illumina iSeq 100. DNA from cultured CD4+ T cells was subjected to TCR sequencing with the Oncomine TCR Beta short-read assay at the Johns Hopkins FTIC core. The public reads were reanalyzed by TCRdb: fastp trimming at Q25, MiXCR alignment, in-frame beta chains only. Entries that share a CDR3 protein sequence are merged under the most common genes and DNA. This sample comprises 20,000 to 25,000 distinct CDR3 sequences, less than 75% of them detected only once. More than 6.5% of the sample lies in the top ten.

Sequencing was carried out using CD4+ T cells from blood, cultured in vitro. The source of these receptors is a human donor who had recovered from COVID-19.

The CDR3 DNA follows: TGCAGTGCCCCGCCGGGGACAAACTCTAATTCACCCCTCCACTTT. This translates into CSAPPGTNSNSPLHF. V is TRBV20-1 and J is TRBJ1-6; D possibly corresponds to TRBD1 (6 bases). CDR3 length: 15 residues. Trimming took off 6 bases at V and 6 bases at J, with 18 bases between the two ends. Germline CDR1 DFQATT, CDR2 SNEGSKA (reference sequence).

V gene TRBV20-1 combines with J gene TRBJ1-2; no clear D. V lost 3 bases and J lost 5, with 10 bases in between. Germline V lookup: CDR1 DFQATT, CDR2 SNEGSKA (reference sequence). This CDR3 is built from 12 residues. The CDR3 coding sequence is TGCAGTGCTAGTCCAGCCGGGTATGGCTACACCTTC. Amino acid sequence: CSASPAGYGYTF.

The chain links TRBV11-1 to TRBJ2-3, with 11 bases identical to TRBD2. This CDR3 has 16 amino acids. Losses at the gene ends were 5 bases for V and 6 bases for J; bases not matched to a gene: 10. Germline-derived CDR1 and CDR2 are SGHAT and FQDESV (reference sequence). This CDR3 reads CASSLLIAGGGDTQYF. CDR3 coding DNA: TGTGCCAGCAGCCTCCTCATAGCGGGAGGGGGGGATACGCAGTATTTT.

This chain joins TRBV24-1 and TRBJ2-5, with TRBD2 as a possible D gene (5 bases). CDR1 KGHDR and CDR2 SFDVKD come from the germline V gene. The CDR3 covers 12 residues. V gave up 4 bases and J gave up 7 bases, with 9 bases separating them. In DNA form, the CDR3 reads TGTGCCACCAGTGAGGGCCGGGGGACCCAGTACTTC. Translating gives CATSEGRGTQYF.

The rearrangement links TRBV12-3 or TRBV12-4 to TRBJ1-5, with a possible D match to TRBD1 (5 bases). This CDR3 contains 15 residues. Trimming removed 6 bases from V and 2 bases from J, with 14 bases in between. For the CDR3, the DNA is TGTGCCAGCAGCTTCGTAGGGGCGGGCAATCAGCCCCAGCATTTT. Its protein product is CASSFVGAGNQPQHF.

The chain combines TRBV6-1 with TRBJ2-2; 10 bases are shared with TRBD1. CDR3 length: 15 residues. V dropped 6 bases and J dropped 3; count of bases not matched to a gene: 4. The germline V gene has CDR1 MNHNS and CDR2 SASEGT. CDR3 sequence reads: CASSRDRGHTGELFF. For the CDR3, the DNA is TGTGCCAGCAGCCGGGACAGGGGACACACCGGGGAGCTGTTTTTT.

V is TRBV2 and J is TRBJ2-7; D is uncertain. In germline, CDR1 is SNHLY, CDR2 FYNNEI. The CDR3 spans 16 residues. Between the trimmed V and J ends, which lost 2 bases and 3 bases, there was a span of 17 bases. The CDR3 here is CASSEFLMDRGYEQYF. In DNA form, the CDR3 reads TGTGCCAGCAGTGAATTTCTGATGGACCGTGGCTACGAGCAGTACTTC.

A few counts support this clonotype. The chain employs TRBV20-1 and TRBJ1-5, with D uncertain. The CDR3 extends over 13 amino acids. Germline V gene data show CDR1 as DFQATT and CDR2 as SNEGSKA (reference sequence). The V end lost 3 bases, the J end lost 3 bases, and 9 bases lay between the germline ends. The CDR3 spells CSASLLPNQPQHF. Here the CDR3 DNA reads TGCAGTGCTAGTTTACTCCCCAATCAGCCCCAGCATTTT.